The 24 T cell receptor beta chains presented below share a single source sample, sequenced in a study of blood T cell repertoires in COVID-19. Profiling relied on immunoSEQ multiplex PCR, and the TCRdb table lists in-frame clones only, not all of them. Among roughly 190,000 clones listed, around 83% were seen once. The sample taken for sequencing was peripheral blood. The receptors come from an elderly woman in a cohort sampled during active or convalescent COVID-19.

The chain uses TRBV11-2 and TRBJ1-3, with D possibly being TRBD1 (6 bases). The germline gives CDR1 SGHAT, CDR2 FQNNGV. The CDR3 has 15 residues. Trimming left V 3 bases short and J 3 bases short, with 12 bases between. CDR3 residues: CASSLTGSVGNTIYF. The CDR3 bases are TGTGCCAGCAGCTTGACAGGATCGGTTGGAAACACCATATATTTT.

The gene calls are TRBV27 and TRBJ1-5; D unclear. Trimming pared 1 base from V and 5 bases from J, leaving 9 bases between. In germline, CDR1 is MNHEY, CDR2 SMNVEV (reference sequence). CDR3 length: 14 amino acids. In DNA form, the CDR3 reads TGTGCCAGCAGTTTATGGTCTTCGGATCAGCCCCAGCATTTT. Translation: CASSLWSSDQPQHF.

The chain is built from TRBV5-4 and TRBJ2-5; TRBD1 matches 9 bases. CDR1 is SGHNT and CDR2 is YYREEE in the germline V gene (reference sequence). V trimming: 5 bases; J trimming: 5 bases; junction bases outside the gene matches: 13. The CDR3 consists of 16 residues. The DNA for the CDR3 is TGTGCCAGCAGAGACGATCCTACAGGGGGCGGGGAGACCCAGTACTTC. Translation gives CASRDDPTGGGETQYF.

The rearrangement links TRBV6-5 to TRBJ1-2; the D gene is possibly TRBD1 (6 bases). The CDR3 has 13 residues. Germline values: CDR1 MNHEY, CDR2 SVGAGI. V was trimmed by 6 bases and J by 3 bases, leaving 11 bases between them. The CDR3 sequence is CASRTGTYYGYTF. The CDR3 region has the DNA TGTGCCAGCAGAACCGGGACATACTATGGCTACACCTTC.

V gene TRBV24-1 combines with J gene TRBJ2-1; D is perhaps TRBD1 (6 bases). Germline V lookup: CDR1 KGHDR, CDR2 SFDVKD. V was trimmed by 7 bases and J by 0 bases, leaving 9 bases between them. This CDR3 region has 14 residues. CDR3 in amino acids: CATSYRDSYNEQFF. Written as DNA, the CDR3 is TGTGCCACCAGCTACAGGGACTCCTACAATGAGCAGTTCTTC.

This chain links TRBV9 with TRBJ1-2; a possible D gene is TRBD1 (6 bases). Deletions cut 0 bases from V and 0 bases from J, with 9 bases between. This CDR3 comprises 15 residues. Germline V lookup: CDR1 SGDLS, CDR2 YYNGEE. The CDR3 nucleotides read TGTGCCAGCAGCGTAGAGGCAGGGGCTAACTATGGCTACACCTTC. It encodes CASSVEAGANYGYTF.

V gene TRBV7-8 combines with J gene TRBJ2-2; maybe TRBD1 (6 bases). Germline V gives CDR1 SGHVS, CDR2 FQNEAQ. This CDR3 comprises 15 residues. V lost 2 bases and J lost 5, with 12 bases in between. CDR3 nucleotide sequence: TGTGCCAGCAGCTTACACAGGGTTTTTACCGGGGAGCTGTTTTTT. It yields the protein CASSLHRVFTGELFF.

A few counts support this clone. The genes are TRBV28 and TRBJ2-1; 10 bases agree with TRBD2. Germline V CDR1 and CDR2: MDHEN, SYDVKM. The CDR3 is 16 amino acids. With V trimmed by 5 bases and J by 3 bases, 7 bases remained unmatched. The CDR3, as DNA: TGTGCCAGCAGTGCCCCCGGGACTAGCGACTACAATGAGCAGTTCTTC. Its protein product is CASSAPGTSDYNEQFF.

The chain combines TRBV9 with TRBJ2-3; 8 positions agree with TRBD1. Germline-derived CDR1 and CDR2 are SGDLS and YYNGEE. The J segment lost 4 bases and the V segment lost 3 bases, leaving 10 bases of the junction unmatched. This CDR3 has 16 amino acids. The CDR3 nucleotides read TGTGCCAGCAGCGCGTCGGGACAGGCATCGGCAGATACGCAGTATTTT. The encoded protein is CASSASGQASADTQYF.

This chain joins TRBV6-5 and TRBJ2-7; a possible D gene is TRBD1 (6 bases). The CDR3 is 13 residues long. Germline loops: CDR1 MNHEY, CDR2 SVGAGI. V shed 9 bases and J shed 3 bases, with 15 bases lying between them. The DNA of the CDR3 is TGTGCCAGTAGCATGGGGGCGATCTACGAGCAGTACGTC. Protein sequence: CASSMGAIYEQYV.

This clone was seen just once. The V call is TRBV13, the J call TRBJ2-1; D gene unclear. Trimming cost V 0 bases and J 5 bases, with 5 bases left between them. Germline V gene data show CDR1 as PRHDT and CDR2 as FYEKMQ (reference sequence). The CDR3 extends over 13 amino acids. The CDR3 region is CASSLGQNNEQFF. In DNA, the CDR3 is TGTGCCAGCAGCTTAGGGCAGAACAATGAGCAGTTCTTC.

The chain couples TRBV5-4 to TRBJ1-6; possible D gene TRBD1, 6 bases. The V and J ends lost 0 bases and 5 bases respectively, with 9 bases between them. The CDR3 has 15 residues. The germline V gene encodes CDR1 SGHNT and CDR2 YYREEE (reference sequence). The CDR3 protein is CASSLAAGDNSPLHF. For the CDR3, the DNA is TGTGCCAGCAGCTTGGCGGCAGGGGATAATTCACCCCTCCACTTT.

This chain uses TRBV12-3 or TRBV12-4 with TRBJ2-1; 7 bases map to TRBD2. The CDR3 loop spans 13 amino acids. The ends lost 8 bases at V and 6 bases at J; junction bases unmatched: 7. CDR3 loop: CASGTTTSNEQFF. CDR3 in DNA: TGTGCCAGCGGGACTACTACGTCCAATGAGCAGTTCTTC.

This rearrangement joins TRBV20-1 to TRBJ2-3; tentative D call: TRBD2 (7 bases). The CDR3 spans 14 residues. V was cut by 3 bases and J by 4 bases, with 14 bases left in between. Germline V gives CDR1 DFQATT, CDR2 SNEGSKA (reference sequence). CDR3 sequence (DNA): TGCAGTGCTAGTAAGGGGGGGGGTCCAGATACGCAGTATTTT. Its protein is CSASKGGGPDTQYF.

The chain employs TRBV11-2 and TRBJ2-6, with a possible D match to TRBD2 (5 bases). The CDR3 spans 17 residues. CDR1 and CDR2 (germline): SGHAT, FQNNGV. V gave up 9 bases and J gave up 0 bases, with 18 bases separating them. The CDR3 loop reads CASNLHSDSSGANVLTF. In DNA, the CDR3 is TGTGCCAGTAACCTACATAGCGATAGCTCTGGGGCCAACGTCCTGACTTTC.

The chain joins TRBV5-1 to TRBJ1-1; 7 bases are a match to TRBD1. In germline, CDR1 is SGHRS, CDR2 YFSETQ. V trimming: 5 bases; J trimming: 4 bases; junction bases outside the gene matches: 5. The CDR3 is 13 amino acids. CDR3 region: CASREGTATEAFF. The CDR3 bases are TGCGCCAGCAGGGAAGGGACAGCCACTGAAGCTTTCTTT.

This chain joins TRBV6-1 and TRBJ1-2; D gene uncertain. The CDR3 spans 14 residues. Looked up from germline, CDR1 is MNHNS and CDR2 is SASEGT. V was shortened by 1 base and J by 2 bases, with 8 bases between the two germline ends. CDR3 sequence: CASSEDGGNYGYTF. The CDR3 coding sequence is TGTGCCAGCAGTGAAGATGGCGGGAACTATGGCTACACCTTC.

The chain uses TRBV7-2 and TRBJ2-2, with 8 bases matching TRBD1. With 7 bases clipped from V and 5 bases from J, the junction kept 6 bases outside the gene matches. The CDR3 spans 14 residues. Germline-derived CDR1 and CDR2 are SGHTA and FQGNSA. The CDR3 coding sequence is TGTGCCAGCACTTCAGGGGGCGGGACCGGGGAGCTGTTTTTT. Amino acid sequence: CASTSGGGTGELFF.

The genes are TRBV30 and TRBJ1-1; 7 bases align to TRBD1. Per the germline V gene, CDR1 is GTSNPN and CDR2 is SVGIG (reference sequence). V was clipped by 3 bases and J by 11 bases; unmatched bases: 9. The CDR3 extends over 12 amino acids. The chain's CDR3 is CAWSSDREEAFF. The CDR3 bases are TGTGCCTGGAGCTCTGACAGGGAGGAGGCTTTCTTT.

The V and J genes are TRBV19 and TRBJ2-1, with TRBD2 matching 11 bases. The CDR3 runs 15 residues. CDR1 and CDR2 (germline): LNHDA, SQIVND (reference sequence). V was pared by 6 bases and J by 5 bases, with 6 bases of the junction left unmatched. DNA for the CDR3: TGTGCCAGTAGCCCGCCGGGACTAGCGGACAATGAGCAGTTCTTC. Translated, it gives CASSPPGLADNEQFF.

This chain connects TRBV18 to TRBJ1-6, with TRBD1 matching over 8 bases. The V segment lost 4 bases and the J segment 14 bases; nucleotides outside the gene matches: 4. The CDR3 is 12 residues long. Germline CDR1 reads KGHSH; CDR2 reads LQKENI. CDR3 in amino acids: CASSQDRVALHF. DNA of the CDR3: TGTGCCAGCTCACAGGACAGGGTAGCCCTCCACTTT.

This clone turned up a few times. The rearrangement uses TRBV15 and TRBJ2-5, with a tentative D call TRBD2 (6 bases). Looked up from germline, CDR1 is LNHNV and CDR2 is YYDKDF (reference sequence). CDR3 size: 16 residues. The V end was cut by 0 bases, the J end by 5 bases, with 16 bases between. Here the CDR3 reads CATSRDWPGVGETQYF. The CDR3 DNA reads as TGTGCCACCAGCAGAGATTGGCCGGGAGTGGGGGAGACCCAGTACTTC.

The CDR3 region is CASSQDGQDLWAQHF. CDR3 DNA sequence: TGTGCCAGCAGCCAAGACGGACAGGACCTTTGGGCCCAGCATTTT. The chain couples TRBV3-1 (or the pseudogene TRBV3-2) to TRBJ1-5, with 7 bases lining up with TRBD1. The germline gives CDR1 LGHDT, CDR2 YNNKEL (reference sequence). V was pared by 0 bases and J by 11 bases, with 10 bases of the junction left unmatched. The CDR3 length is 15 residues.

The gene calls are TRBV28 and TRBJ1-6; D not certain. V was trimmed by 6 bases and J by 3 bases, leaving 12 bases between them. Germline V gene lookup returns CDR1 MDHEN and CDR2 SYDVKM. The CDR3 totals 15 residues. The CDR3 region has the DNA TGTGCCAGCAGGGGAGTCAGCTTCTATAATTCACCCCTCCACTTT. Translating gives CASRGVSFYNSPLHF.